The clone carrying this T cell receptor beta chain was found once. Its antigen is unidentified. A quantitative 5'-RACE method, one with molecular barcodes, was used to make TCR beta libraries. TCRdb independently ran MiXCR on the 5' RACE reads; one entry per CDR3 protein. The sample includes 350,000 or so distinct CDR3 sequences, about 9.9% of them seen just once. Trimming took off 5 bases at V and 8 bases at J, with 18 bases between the two ends. The V gene's germline CDR1 is SGHTA and CDR2 FQGNSA. The CDR3 sequence is 15 residues long. These data are taken from a study of CD8 T cells in ankylosing spondylitis. Study conclusions and caveats: Enrichment of disease-linked clones was reportedly significant in matched ankylosing spondylitis synovial fluid.

This TCR came from a female donor with ankylosing spondylitis or in good health (not recorded which). The chain has TRBV7-2 and TRBJ1-4; D may be TRBD1 (6 bases). The source material was blood, either unsorted or a sorted T cell fraction (not recorded which). The CDR3 sequence: CASSRTTGSEEKLFF. The CDR3 DNA follows: TGTGCCAGCAGCCGTACGACAGGCTCGGAGGAAAAACTGTTTTTT.